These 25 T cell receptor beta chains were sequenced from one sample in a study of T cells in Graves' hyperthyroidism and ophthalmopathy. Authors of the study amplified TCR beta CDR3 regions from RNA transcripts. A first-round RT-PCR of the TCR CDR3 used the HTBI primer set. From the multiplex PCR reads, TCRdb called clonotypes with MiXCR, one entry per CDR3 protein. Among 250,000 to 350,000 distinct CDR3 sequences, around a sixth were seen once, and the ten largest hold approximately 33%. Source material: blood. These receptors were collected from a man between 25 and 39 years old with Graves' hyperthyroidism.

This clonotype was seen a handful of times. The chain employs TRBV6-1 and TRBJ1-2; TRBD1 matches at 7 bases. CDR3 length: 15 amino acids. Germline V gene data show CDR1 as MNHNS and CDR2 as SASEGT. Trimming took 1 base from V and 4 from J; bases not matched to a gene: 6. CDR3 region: CASSEGGTVPYGYTF. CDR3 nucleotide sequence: TGTGCCAGCAGTGAAGGGGGGACAGTTCCCTATGGCTACACCTTC.

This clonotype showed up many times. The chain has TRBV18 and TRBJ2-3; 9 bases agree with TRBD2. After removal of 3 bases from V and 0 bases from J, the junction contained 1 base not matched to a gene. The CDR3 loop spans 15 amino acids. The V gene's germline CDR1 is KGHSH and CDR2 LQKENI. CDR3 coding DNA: TGTGCCAGCTCACCCCTAGCGGGGAGCACAGATACGCAGTATTTT. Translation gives CASSPLAGSTDTQYF. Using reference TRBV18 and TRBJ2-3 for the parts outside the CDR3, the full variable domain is NAGVMQNPRHLVRRRGQEARLRCSPMKGHSHVYWYRQLPEEGLKFMVYLQKENIIDESGMPKERFSAEFPKEGPSILRIQQVVRGDSAAYFCASSPLAGSTDTQYFGPGTRLTVL.

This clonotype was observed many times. The CDR3 DNA reads as TGTGCCAGCAGTTACTCGGGCGGGCCCTTACAGGGGCAGTTCTTC. Its translation is CASSYSGGPLQGQFF. The chain combines TRBV6-5 with TRBJ2-1; D might be TRBD1 (6 bases). The CDR3 runs to 15 residues. The V gene's germline CDR1 is MNHEY and CDR2 SVGAGI. Trimming cost V 0 bases and J 12 bases, with 18 bases left between them.

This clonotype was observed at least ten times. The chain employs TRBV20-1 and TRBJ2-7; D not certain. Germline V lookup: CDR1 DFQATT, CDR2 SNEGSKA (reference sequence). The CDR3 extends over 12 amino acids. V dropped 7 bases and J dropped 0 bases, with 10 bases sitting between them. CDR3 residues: CSGEGYSYEQYF. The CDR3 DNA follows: TGCAGTGGCGAAGGGTACTCCTACGAGCAGTACTTC.

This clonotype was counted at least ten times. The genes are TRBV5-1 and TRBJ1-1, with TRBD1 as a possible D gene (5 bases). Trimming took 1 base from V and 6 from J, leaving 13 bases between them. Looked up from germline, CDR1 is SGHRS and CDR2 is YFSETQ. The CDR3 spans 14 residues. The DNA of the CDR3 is TGCGCCAGCAGCTTGCTAGGGGTTTTCGCTGAAGCTTTCTTT. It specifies CASSLLGVFAEAFF.

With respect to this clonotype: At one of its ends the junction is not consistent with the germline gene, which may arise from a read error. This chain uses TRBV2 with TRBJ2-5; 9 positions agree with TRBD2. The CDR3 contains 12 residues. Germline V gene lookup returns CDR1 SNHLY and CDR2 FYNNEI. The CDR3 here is CASRPDGTSPNF. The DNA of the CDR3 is TGTGCCAGCAGACCCGACGGGACTAGCCCGAACTTC.

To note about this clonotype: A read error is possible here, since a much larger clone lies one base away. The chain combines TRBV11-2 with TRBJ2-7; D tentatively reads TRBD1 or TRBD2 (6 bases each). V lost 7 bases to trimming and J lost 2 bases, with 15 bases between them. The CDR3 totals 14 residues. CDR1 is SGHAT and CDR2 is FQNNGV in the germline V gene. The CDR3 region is CASNPGALTYEQYF. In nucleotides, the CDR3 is TGTGCCAGCAATCCGGGGGCCCTAACCTACGAGCAGTACTTC.

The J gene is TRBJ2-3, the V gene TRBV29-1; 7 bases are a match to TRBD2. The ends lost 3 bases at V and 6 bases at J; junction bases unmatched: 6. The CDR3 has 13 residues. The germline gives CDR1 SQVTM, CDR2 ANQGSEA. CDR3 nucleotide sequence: TGCAGCGTTGACTGGCGGGAGAGGGATACGCAGTATTTT. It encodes CSVDWRERDTQYF.

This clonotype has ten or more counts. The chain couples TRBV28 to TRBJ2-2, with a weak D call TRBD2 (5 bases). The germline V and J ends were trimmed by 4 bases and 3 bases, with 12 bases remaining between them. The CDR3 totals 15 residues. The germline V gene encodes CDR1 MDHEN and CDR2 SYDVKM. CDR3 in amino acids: CASSSASRDTGELFF. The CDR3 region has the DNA TGTGCCAGCAGTTCTGCTAGCCGAGACACCGGGGAGCTGTTTTTT. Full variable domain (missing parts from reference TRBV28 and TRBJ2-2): DVKVTQSSRYLVKRTGEKVFLECVQDMDHENMFWYRQDPGLGLRLIYFSYDVKMKEKGDIPEGYSVSREKKERFSLILESASTNQTSMYLCASSSASRDTGELFFGEGSRLTVL.

In DNA form, the CDR3 reads TGTGCCACCGGGACAGGGCGGGGCACCGGGGAGCTGTTTTTT. This encodes CATGTGRGTGELFF. V usage is TRBV2 and J usage is TRBJ2-2; 9 bases are shared with TRBD1. CDR3 length: 14 amino acids. Germline V gene data show CDR1 as SNHLY and CDR2 as FYNNEI. V gave up 10 bases and J gave up 4 bases; unmatched junction bases: 7.

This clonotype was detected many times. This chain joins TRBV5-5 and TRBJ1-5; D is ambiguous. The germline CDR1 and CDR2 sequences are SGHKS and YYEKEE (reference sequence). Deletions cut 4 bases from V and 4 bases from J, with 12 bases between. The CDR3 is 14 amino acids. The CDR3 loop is CASSNGGLNQPQHF. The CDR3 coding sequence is TGTGCCAGCAGCAACGGAGGGCTTAATCAGCCCCAGCATTTT.

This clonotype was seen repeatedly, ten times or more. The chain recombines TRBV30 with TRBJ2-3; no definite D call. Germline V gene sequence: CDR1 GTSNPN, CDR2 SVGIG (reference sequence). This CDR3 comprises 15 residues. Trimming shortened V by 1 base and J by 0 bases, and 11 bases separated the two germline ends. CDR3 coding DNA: TGTGCCTGGAGTGCCTTAGACTCCAGCACAGATACGCAGTATTTT. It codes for CAWSALDSSTDTQYF.

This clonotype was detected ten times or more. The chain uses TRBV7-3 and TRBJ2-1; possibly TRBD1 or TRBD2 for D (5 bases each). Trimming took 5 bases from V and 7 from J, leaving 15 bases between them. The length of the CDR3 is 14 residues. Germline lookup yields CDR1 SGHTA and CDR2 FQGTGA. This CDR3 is CASSPGRTRNEQFF. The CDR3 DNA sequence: TGTGCCAGCAGCCCGGGACGAACTCGGAATGAGCAGTTCTTC.

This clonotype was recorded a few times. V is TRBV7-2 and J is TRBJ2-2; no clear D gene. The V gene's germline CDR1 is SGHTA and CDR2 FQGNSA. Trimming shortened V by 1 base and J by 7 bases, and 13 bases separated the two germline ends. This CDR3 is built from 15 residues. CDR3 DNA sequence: TGTGCCAGCAGCTTAGAAATAGGGCCGCTCGGGGAGCTGTTTTTT. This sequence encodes CASSLEIGPLGELFF.

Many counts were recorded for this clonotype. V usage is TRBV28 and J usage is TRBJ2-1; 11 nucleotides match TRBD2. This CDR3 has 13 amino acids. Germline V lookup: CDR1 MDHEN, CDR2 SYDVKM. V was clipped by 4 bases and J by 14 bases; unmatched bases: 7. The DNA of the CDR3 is TGTGCCAGCAGTTCACTAGCGGGGGAGGGAGAGTTCTTC. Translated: CASSSLAGEGEFF.

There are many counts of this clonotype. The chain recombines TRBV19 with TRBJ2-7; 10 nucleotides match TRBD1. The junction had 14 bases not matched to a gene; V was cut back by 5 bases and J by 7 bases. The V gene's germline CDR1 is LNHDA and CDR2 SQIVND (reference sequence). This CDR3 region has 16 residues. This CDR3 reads CASSLLRGTGAREQYF. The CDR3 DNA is TGTGCCAGTAGTCTCTTAAGAGGGACAGGGGCTCGGGAGCAGTACTTC.

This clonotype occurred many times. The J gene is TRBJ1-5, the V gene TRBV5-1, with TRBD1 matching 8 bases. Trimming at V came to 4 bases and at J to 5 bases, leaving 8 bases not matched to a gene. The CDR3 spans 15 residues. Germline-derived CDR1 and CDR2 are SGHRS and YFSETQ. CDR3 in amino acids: CASSVDGQGHQPQHF. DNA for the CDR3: TGCGCCAGCAGCGTGGATGGACAGGGACATCAGCCCCAGCATTTT.

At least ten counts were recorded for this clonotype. The CDR3 DNA is TGCAGCGCCATTCTCACAGGGACCACTGAAGCTTTCTTT. This gives the protein CSAILTGTTEAFF. The chain uses TRBV29-1 and TRBJ1-1; D perhaps matches TRBD1 (6 bases). Germline CDR1 is SQVTM and CDR2 is ANQGSEA. V was shortened by 7 bases and J by 4 bases, with 16 bases between the two germline ends. The CDR3 consists of 13 residues. Full variable domain (outside the CDR3, taken from reference TRBV29-1 and TRBJ1-1): SAVISQKPSRDICQRGTSLTIQCQVDSQVTMMFWYRQQPGQSLTLIATANQGSEATYESGFVIDKFPISRPNLTFSTLTVSNMSPEDSSIYLCSAILTGTTEAFFGQGTRLTVV.

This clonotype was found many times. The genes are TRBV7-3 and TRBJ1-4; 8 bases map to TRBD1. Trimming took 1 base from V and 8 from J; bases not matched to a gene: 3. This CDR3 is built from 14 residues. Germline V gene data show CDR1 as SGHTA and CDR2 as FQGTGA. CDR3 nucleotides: TGTGCCAGCAGCTTAAATGGACAGGGCGAAAAACTGTTTTTT. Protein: CASSLNGQGEKLFF.

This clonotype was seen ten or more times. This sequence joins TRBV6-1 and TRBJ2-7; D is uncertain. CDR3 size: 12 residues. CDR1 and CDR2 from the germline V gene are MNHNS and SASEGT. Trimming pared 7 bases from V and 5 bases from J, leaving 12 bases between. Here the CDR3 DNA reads TGTGCCAGCACCTCCAAAGTAAACGAGCAGTACTTC. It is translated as CASTSKVNEQYF.

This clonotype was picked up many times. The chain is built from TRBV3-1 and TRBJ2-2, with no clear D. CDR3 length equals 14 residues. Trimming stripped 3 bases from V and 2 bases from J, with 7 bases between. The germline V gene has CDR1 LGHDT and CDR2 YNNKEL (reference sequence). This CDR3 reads CASSQMINTGELFF. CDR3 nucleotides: TGTGCCAGCAGCCAGATGATTAACACCGGGGAGCTGTTTTTT.

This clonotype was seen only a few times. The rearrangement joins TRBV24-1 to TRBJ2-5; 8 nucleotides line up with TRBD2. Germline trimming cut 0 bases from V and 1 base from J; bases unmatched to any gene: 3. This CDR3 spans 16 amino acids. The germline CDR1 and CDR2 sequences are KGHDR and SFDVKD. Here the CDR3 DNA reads TGTGCCACCAGTGATTTGCATCGGGGGGGCCAAGAGACCCAGTACTTC. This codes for CATSDLHRGGQETQYF.

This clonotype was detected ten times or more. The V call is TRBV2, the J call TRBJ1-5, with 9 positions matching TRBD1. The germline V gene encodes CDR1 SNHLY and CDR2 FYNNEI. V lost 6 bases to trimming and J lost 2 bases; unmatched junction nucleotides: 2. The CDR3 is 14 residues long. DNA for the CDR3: TGTGCCAGCAGGCGGACAGGGGGCAATCAGCCCCAGCATTTT. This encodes CASRRTGGNQPQHF.

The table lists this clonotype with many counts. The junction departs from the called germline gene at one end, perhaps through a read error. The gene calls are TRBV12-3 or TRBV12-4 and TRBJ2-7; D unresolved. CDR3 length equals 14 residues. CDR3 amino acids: CASSVAVIPYEQYF. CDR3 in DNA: TGTGCCAGCAGTGTAGCTGTGATTCCCTACGAGCAGTACTTC.

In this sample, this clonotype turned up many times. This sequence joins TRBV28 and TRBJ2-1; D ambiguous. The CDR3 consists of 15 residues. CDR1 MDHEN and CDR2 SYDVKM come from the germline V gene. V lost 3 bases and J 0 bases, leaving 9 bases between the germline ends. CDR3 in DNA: TGTGCCAGCAGTTTGGTCCATAGCTCCTACAATGAGCAGTTCTTC. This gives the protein CASSLVHSSYNEQFF.